This T cell receptor (beta chain) was found in a study of cytomegalovirus exposure and HLA in healthy donors. Study conclusions and caveats: Later analysis found that TCR beta chains associated with HLA were more clonally expanded than other, equally common chains.

To note about this clone: Its antigen remains unknown.

Primers included in the PCR were 60 Vbeta and 13 Jbeta primers. Produced via immunoSEQ multiplex PCR; TCRdb's table is partial and in-frame only. The table lists 85,000 to 90,000 clones, with 15% to 19% in the top ten. Losses at the gene ends were 4 bases for V and 5 bases for J; bases not matched to a gene: 5. The CDR3 is 15 amino acids. CDR1 SGHAT and CDR2 FQNNGV come from the germline V gene. This receptor was taken from a man aged 50-60 years in good health and CMV-seropositive. The chain has TRBV11-2 and TRBJ2-1; the match to TRBD2 covers 10 bases. Sequenced: PBMCs. The CDR3 DNA is TGTGCCAGCAGCTCGCCTAGCGGGGGCCACAATGAGCAGTTCTTC. Protein product: CASSSPSGGHNEQFF.